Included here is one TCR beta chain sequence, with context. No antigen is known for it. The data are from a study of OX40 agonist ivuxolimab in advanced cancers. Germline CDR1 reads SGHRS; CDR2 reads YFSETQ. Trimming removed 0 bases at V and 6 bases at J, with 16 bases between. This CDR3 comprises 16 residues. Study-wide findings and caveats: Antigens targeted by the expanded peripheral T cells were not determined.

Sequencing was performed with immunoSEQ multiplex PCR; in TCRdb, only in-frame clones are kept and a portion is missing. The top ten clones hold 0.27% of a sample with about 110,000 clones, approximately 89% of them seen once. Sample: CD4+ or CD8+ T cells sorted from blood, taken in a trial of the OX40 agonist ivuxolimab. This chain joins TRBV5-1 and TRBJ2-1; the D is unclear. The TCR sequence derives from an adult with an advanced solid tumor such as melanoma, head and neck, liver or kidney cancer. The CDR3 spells CASSLESPININEQFF. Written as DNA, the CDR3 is TGCGCCAGCAGCTTGGAAAGTCCCATTAACATCAATGAGCAGTTCTTC.